The 10 T cell receptor beta chains listed next were all sequenced from one sample in a study of blood T cell repertoires in COVID-19. Clones were sequenced by immunoSEQ multiplex PCR, and TCRdb holds only the in-frame ones, with some missing. The repertoire holds over 250,000 clones, just over 90% seen once, with roughly 2.3% in the top ten. The material sequenced was peripheral blood. The receptor set was obtained from a woman aged 30 to 39 with COVID-19, enrolled during active disease.

This rearrangement joins TRBV28 to TRBJ2-6, with 7 bases matching TRBD2. Looked up from germline, CDR1 is MDHEN and CDR2 is SYDVKM. Trimming removed 5 bases from V and 0 bases from J; junction bases left unmatched: 10. This CDR3 contains 18 residues. Here the CDR3 reads CASSPSGAGDSGANVLTF. The CDR3, as DNA: TGTGCCAGCAGTCCCAGTGGGGCGGGGGACTCTGGGGCCAACGTCCTGACTTTC.

The chain employs TRBV19 and TRBJ2-1; the match to TRBD2 covers 11 bases. There are 15 residues in the CDR3. J lost 6 bases, V lost 7 bases, and 8 bases had no gene match. Germline loops: CDR1 LNHDA, CDR2 SQIVND (reference sequence). The CDR3 nucleotides are TGTGCCAGTACCACTAGCGGGAGCCCCCTCAATGAGCAGTTCTTC. Translated: CASTTSGSPLNEQFF.

V and J are TRBV6-1 and TRBJ2-2; 9 nucleotides align to TRBD2. Losses at the gene ends were 3 bases for V and 5 bases for J; bases not matched to a gene: 10. The CDR3 covers 17 residues. Germline V lookup: CDR1 MNHNS, CDR2 SASEGT. CDR3 loop: CASSDTGLATGTGELFF. As DNA, the CDR3 is TGTGCCAGCAGTGATACCGGACTAGCGACGGGGACCGGGGAGCTGTTTTTT.

The rearrangement links TRBV18 to TRBJ1-2; 9 nucleotides match TRBD1. Trimming at V came to 4 bases and at J to 6 bases, leaving 6 bases not matched to a gene. The CDR3 is 14 residues long. From germline, CDR1 is KGHSH and CDR2 LQKENI. This CDR3 reads CASSLDRGFDGYTF. CDR3 in DNA: TGTGCCAGCTCACTCGACAGGGGGTTCGATGGCTACACCTTC.

The chain carries TRBV27 and TRBJ2-1, with a weak D call TRBD2 (6 bases). V lost 3 bases and J lost 10, with 10 bases in between. In germline, CDR1 is MNHEY, CDR2 SMNVEV (reference sequence). This CDR3 region has 12 residues. CDR3 nucleotides: TGTGCCAGCAGTTTGCGGACTAAGGAGCAGTTCTTC. Its protein is CASSLRTKEQFF.

V gene TRBV10-3 combines with J gene TRBJ1-4; D is uncertain. The CDR3 consists of 13 residues. Per the germline V gene, CDR1 is ENHRY and CDR2 is SYGVKD. Between the trimmed V and J ends, which lost 3 bases and 3 bases, there was a span of 5 bases. The CDR3 loop is CAISDLANEKLFF. As DNA, the CDR3 is TGTGCCATCAGTGATTTAGCTAATGAAAAACTGTTTTTT.

V gene TRBV5-1 combines with J gene TRBJ1-1, with a weak D call TRBD1 (6 bases). Germline V gene lookup returns CDR1 SGHRS and CDR2 YFSETQ. V was shortened by 7 bases and J by 4 bases, with 17 bases between the two germline ends. The CDR3 extends over 14 amino acids. The CDR3 coding sequence is TGCGCCAGCTGCCCGGGGGGGCTGGTCACTGAAGCTTTCTTT. Its translation: CASCPGGLVTEAFF.

The chain uses TRBV5-6 and TRBJ1-5; D unclear. Germline assignment: CDR1 SGHDT and CDR2 YYEEEE. Trimming removed 5 bases from V and 0 bases from J, with 12 bases in between. The CDR3 is made up of 15 amino acids. The CDR3 sequence: CASSLMRDSNQPQHF. The CDR3 bases are TGTGCCAGCAGTTTGATGCGAGATAGCAATCAGCCCCAGCATTTT. Looking up the rest from reference TRBV5-6 and TRBJ1-5 gives the full variable domain: DAGVTQSPTHLIKTRGQQVTLRCSPKSGHDTVSWYQQALGQGPQFIFQYYEEEERQRGNFPDRFSGHQFPNYSSELNVNALLLGDSALYLCASSLMRDSNQPQHFGDGTRLSIL.

This chain connects TRBV6-5 to TRBJ2-1; 10 bases map to TRBD2. The V gene end was trimmed by 4 bases and the J gene end by 3 bases; junction bases not matched to a gene: 3. This CDR3 comprises 15 residues. Germline loops: CDR1 MNHEY, CDR2 SVGAGI. The CDR3: CASSSIAGGYNEQFF. CDR3 in DNA: TGTGCCAGCAGTTCAATAGCGGGAGGCTACAATGAGCAGTTCTTC.

The rearrangement uses TRBV30 and TRBJ2-7; maybe TRBD1 (5 bases). Looked up from germline, CDR1 is GTSNPN and CDR2 is SVGIG (reference sequence). The CDR3 has 11 amino acids. Trimming left V 4 bases short and J 2 bases short, with 6 bases between. DNA of the CDR3: TGTGCCTGGATACAGGCCTACGAGCAGTACTTC. Translating it yields CAWIQAYEQYF.